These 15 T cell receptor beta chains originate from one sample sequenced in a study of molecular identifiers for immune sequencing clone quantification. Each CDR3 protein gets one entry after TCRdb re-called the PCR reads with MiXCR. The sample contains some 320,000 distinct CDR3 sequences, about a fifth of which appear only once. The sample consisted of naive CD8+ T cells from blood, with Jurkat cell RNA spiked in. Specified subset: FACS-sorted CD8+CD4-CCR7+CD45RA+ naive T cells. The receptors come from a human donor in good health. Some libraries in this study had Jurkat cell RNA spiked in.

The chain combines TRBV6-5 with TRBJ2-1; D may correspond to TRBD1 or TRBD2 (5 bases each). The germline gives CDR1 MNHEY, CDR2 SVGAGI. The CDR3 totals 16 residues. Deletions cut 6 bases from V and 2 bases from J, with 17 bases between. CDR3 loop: CASSTNVGETYNEQFF. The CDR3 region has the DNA TGTGCCAGCAGCACTAACGTGGGGGAGACCTACAATGAGCAGTTCTTC.

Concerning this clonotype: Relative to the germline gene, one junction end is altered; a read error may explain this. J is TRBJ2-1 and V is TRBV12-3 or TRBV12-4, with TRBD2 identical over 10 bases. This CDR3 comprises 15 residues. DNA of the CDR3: TGTGCCAGCAGTCTTGGCCTAGGACTAGCGGATGAGCAGTCCTTC. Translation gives CASSLGLGLADEQSF.

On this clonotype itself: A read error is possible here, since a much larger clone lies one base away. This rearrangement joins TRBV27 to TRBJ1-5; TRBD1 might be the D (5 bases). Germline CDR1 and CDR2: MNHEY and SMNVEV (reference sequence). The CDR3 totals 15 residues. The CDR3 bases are TGTGCCTGCAGCCAGGGCGAGACGGGAAATCAGCCCCAGCATTTT. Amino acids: CACSQGETGNQPQHF.

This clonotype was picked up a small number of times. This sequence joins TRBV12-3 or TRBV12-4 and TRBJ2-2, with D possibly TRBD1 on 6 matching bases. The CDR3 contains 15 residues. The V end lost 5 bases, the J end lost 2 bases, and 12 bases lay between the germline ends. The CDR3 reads CASSLGTPNTGELFF. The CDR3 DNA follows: TGTGCCAGCAGTCTCGGGACACCCAACACCGGGGAGCTGTTTTTT.

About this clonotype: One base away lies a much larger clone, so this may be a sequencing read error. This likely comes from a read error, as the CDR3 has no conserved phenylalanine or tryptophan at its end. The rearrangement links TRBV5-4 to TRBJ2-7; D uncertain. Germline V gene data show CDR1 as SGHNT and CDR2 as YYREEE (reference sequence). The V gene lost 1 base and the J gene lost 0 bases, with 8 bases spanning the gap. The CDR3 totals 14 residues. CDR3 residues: CASSLYESSYEQYL. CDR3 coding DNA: TGTGCCAGCAGCTTGTACGAGAGCTCCTACGAGCAGTACCTC.

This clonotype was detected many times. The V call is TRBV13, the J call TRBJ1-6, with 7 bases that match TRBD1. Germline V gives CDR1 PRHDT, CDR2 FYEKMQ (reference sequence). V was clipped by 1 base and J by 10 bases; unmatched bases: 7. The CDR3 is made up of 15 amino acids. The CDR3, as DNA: TGTGCCAGCAGCTTAGAGAGGGGGCGCGGATCACCCCTCCACTTT. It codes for CASSLERGRGSPLHF.

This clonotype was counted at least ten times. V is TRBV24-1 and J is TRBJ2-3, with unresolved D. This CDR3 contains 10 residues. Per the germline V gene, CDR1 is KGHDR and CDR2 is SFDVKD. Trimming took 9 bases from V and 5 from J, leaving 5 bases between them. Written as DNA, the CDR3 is TGTGCCACCGGTTTAGATACGCAGTATTTT. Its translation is CATGLDTQYF.

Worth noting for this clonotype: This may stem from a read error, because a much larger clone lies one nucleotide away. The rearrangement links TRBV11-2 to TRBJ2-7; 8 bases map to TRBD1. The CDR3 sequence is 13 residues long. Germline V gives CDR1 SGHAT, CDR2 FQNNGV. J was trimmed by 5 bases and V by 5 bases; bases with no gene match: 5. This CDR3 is CASSPRQGNEQYF. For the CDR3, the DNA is TGTGCCAGCAGCCCGAGACAGGGGAACGAGCAGTACTTC. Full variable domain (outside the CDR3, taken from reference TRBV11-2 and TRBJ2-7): EAGVAQSPRYKIIEKRQSVAFWCNPISGHATLYWYQQILGQGPKLLIQFQNNGVVDDSQLPKDRFSAERLKGVDSTLKIQPAKLEDSAVYLCASSPRQGNEQYFGPGTRLTVT.

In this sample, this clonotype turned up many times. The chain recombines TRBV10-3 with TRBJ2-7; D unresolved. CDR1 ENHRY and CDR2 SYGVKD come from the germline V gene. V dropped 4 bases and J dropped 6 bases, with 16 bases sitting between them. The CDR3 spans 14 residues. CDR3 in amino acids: CAISVSPVESEQYF. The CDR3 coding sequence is TGTGCCATCAGTGTTTCACCCGTCGAGTCCGAGCAGTACTTC.

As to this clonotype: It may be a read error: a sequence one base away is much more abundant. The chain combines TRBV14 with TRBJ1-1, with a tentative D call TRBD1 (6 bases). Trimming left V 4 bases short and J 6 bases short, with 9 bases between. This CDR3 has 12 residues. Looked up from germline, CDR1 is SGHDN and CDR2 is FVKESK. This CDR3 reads CASSLDSSEAFF. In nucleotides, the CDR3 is TGTGCCAGCAGCCTGGACAGTTCTGAAGCTTTCTTT.

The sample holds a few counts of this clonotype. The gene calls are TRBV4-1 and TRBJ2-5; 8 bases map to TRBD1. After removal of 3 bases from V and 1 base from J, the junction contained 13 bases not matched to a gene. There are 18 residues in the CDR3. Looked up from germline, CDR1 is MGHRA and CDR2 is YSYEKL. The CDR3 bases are TGCGCCAGCAGCCATGATATGCAGGGGGCCCTCATCCAAGAGACCCAGTACTTC. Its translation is CASSHDMQGALIQETQYF.

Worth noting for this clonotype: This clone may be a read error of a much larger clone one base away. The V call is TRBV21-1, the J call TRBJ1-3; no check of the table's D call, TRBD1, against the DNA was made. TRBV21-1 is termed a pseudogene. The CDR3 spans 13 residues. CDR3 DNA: TGTGCCGCCAATCCCCTCTCTGGAAACACCATATATTTT. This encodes CAANPLSGNTIYF.

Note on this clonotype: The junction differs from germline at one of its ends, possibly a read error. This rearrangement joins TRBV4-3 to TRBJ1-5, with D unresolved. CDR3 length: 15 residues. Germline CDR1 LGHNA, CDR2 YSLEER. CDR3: CANSQDSRSNQPQHF. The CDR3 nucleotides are TGCGCCAACAGCCAAGATTCGCGTAGCAATCAGCCCCAGCATTTT.

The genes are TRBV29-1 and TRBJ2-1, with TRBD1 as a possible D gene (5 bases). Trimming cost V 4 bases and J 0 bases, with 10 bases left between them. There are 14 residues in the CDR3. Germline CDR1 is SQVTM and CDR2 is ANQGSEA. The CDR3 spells CSVVDQGSYNEQFF. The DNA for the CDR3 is TGCAGCGTTGTAGACCAGGGCTCCTACAATGAGCAGTTCTTC.

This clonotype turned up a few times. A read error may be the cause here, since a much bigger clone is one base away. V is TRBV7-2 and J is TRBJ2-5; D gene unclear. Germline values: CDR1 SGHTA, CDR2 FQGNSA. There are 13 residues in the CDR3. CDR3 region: CVSSPWAQETQYF. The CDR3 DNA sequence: TGTGTCAGCAGCCCCTGGGCACAAGAGACCCAGTACTTC.